These 4 T cell receptor beta chains share one sample of origin, sequenced in a study of beta chain features in type 1 diabetes. Isolated RNA was reverse transcribed in full, so expressed TCRB transcripts were sequenced. Clones were read by immunoSEQ multiplex PCR, and TCRdb kept only the in-frame ones, dropping some. The repertoire has approximately 470,000 clones, roughly 30% of them found once; the top ten carry 0.05% to 0.065%. Source material: naive CD4+ T cells from blood. Source of these receptors: a man aged 18 to 35 in good health.

J is TRBJ1-5 and V is TRBV30, with D possibly being TRBD1 (5 bases). Germline V gene lookup returns CDR1 GTSNPN and CDR2 SVGIG (reference sequence). This CDR3 comprises 13 residues. Trimming took off 5 bases at V and 5 bases at J, with 13 bases between the two ends. The CDR3 nucleotides are TGTGCCTGGGGGATCAGGGTGGATCAGCCCCAGCATTTT. It translates to CAWGIRVDQPQHF.

This chain joins TRBV7-2 and TRBJ2-7, with 10 bases aligning to TRBD2. The germline gives CDR1 SGHTA, CDR2 FQGNSA. V lost 2 bases and J lost 5; bases outside the gene matches: 9. The CDR3 length is 16 residues. CDR3 loop: CASSLWGLAGANEQYF. The CDR3 nucleotides read TGTGCCAGCAGCTTATGGGGGCTAGCGGGAGCCAACGAGCAGTACTTC.

The rearrangement links TRBV30 to TRBJ2-1, with 14 bases fitting TRBD2. The length of the CDR3 is 15 residues. Germline CDR1 and CDR2: GTSNPN and SVGIG (reference sequence). Trimming cost V 4 bases and J 6 bases; bases outside gene matches: 5. CDR3 coding DNA: TGTGCCTGGAACAGGGGACTAGCGGGAGTCAATGAGCAGTTCTTC. Its protein product is CAWNRGLAGVNEQFF.

This clone was seen a few times. The genes are TRBV30 and TRBJ2-5; D call uncertain. The CDR3 is made up of 13 amino acids. Germline V CDR1 and CDR2: GTSNPN, SVGIG (reference sequence). V lost 2 bases, J lost 1 base, and 8 bases lay in between. The CDR3 DNA is TGTGCCTGGAGTAACCAACGCCAAGAGACCCAGTACTTC. Its translation is CAWSNQRQETQYF.